This is a list of T cell receptor beta chains from one sample in a study of cytomegalovirus exposure and HLA in healthy donors. Produced via immunoSEQ multiplex PCR; TCRdb's table is partial and in-frame only. The profile covers some 150,000 clones, with approximately 80% appearing a single time and 5.1% taken by the ten largest. The sample consisted of PBMCs. These receptors all stem from a male donor in good health and CMV-seronegative. The CDR3 runs from the conserved cysteine through the conserved F or W. The size of a clone is reported for some rows only, either as once, few or many, or as a class for expanded clones.

>TRBV5-1|TRBJ2-3|-
CASERGGGTDTQYF
>TRBV28|TRBJ2-5|-
CASSQGIQETQYF
>TRBV6-6|TRBJ2-2|-
CASRAGANTGELFF
>TRBV30|TRBJ1-2|-
CAWSNRSYGYTF
>TRBV9|TRBJ1-5|-
CASSEDSYQPQHF
>TRBV11-2|TRBJ1-2|-
CASSQGGESYGYTF
>TRBV28|TRBJ1-2|-
CASYDSISYGYTF
>TRBV28|TRBJ1-2|-
CASSLLRGQGYGYTF
>TRBV2|TRBJ2-5|-
CASRYGLDETQYF
>TRBV11-2|TRBJ1-1|-
CASSLTVNTEAFF
>TRBV9|TRBJ1-2|-
CASSVAVGAYGYTF
>TRBV19|TRBJ1-2|-
CATWGGGYTF
>TRBV28|TRBJ2-7|-
CASSSPGLLSYEQYF
>TRBV19|TRBJ1-2|-
CASSTTGTGNHGYTF
>TRBV15|TRBJ1-3|-
CATSRVGRGNTIYF
>TRBV11-2|TRBJ2-7|-
CASSLFPQGADTPSYEQYF
>TRBV28|TRBJ2-5|-
CASSEIAGGPWETQYF
>TRBV4-3|TRBJ1-3|-
CASSQDLGAGNTIYF
>TRBV28|TRBJ2-7|-
CASSRSGLEQYF
>TRBV6-5|TRBJ1-2|-
CASRFTGESGYTF
>TRBV7-2|TRBJ2-2|-
CASSFSGTGFTGELFF
>TRBV27|TRBJ1-2|-
CASSSTGANYGYTF
>TRBV4-2|TRBJ2-7|-
CASSQDYQGAREQYF
>TRBV27|TRBJ1-5|-
CASSSRQGIDQPQHF
>TRBV7-3|TRBJ2-2|-
CASSIDRATGELFF
>TRBV4-3|TRBJ2-1|-
CASSYSRQGGNEQFF
>TRBV11-2|TRBJ2-5|-
CASSRGLAGGGTQYF
>TRBV5-4|TRBJ2-7|-
CASSFAEDSFHEQYF
>TRBV5-1|TRBJ1-1|-
CASSLGGPGNTEAFF
>TRBV6-5|TRBJ1-1|once
CASSLGGAVAEAFF
>TRBV16|TRBJ1-3|-
CASSLRTGLVSGNTIYF
>TRBV6-5|TRBJ2-3|-
CASSPFPDTQYF
>TRBV25-1|TRBJ1-1|once
CASRHTFSHTGGDTEAFF
>TRBV6-5|TRBJ2-3|-
CASSGPGVQDTQYF
>TRBV28|TRBJ2-4|-
CASAGPEAAAKNIQYF
>TRBV10-3|TRBJ1-2|-
CAISEKLYGYTF
>TRBV7-3|TRBJ2-5|-
CASSLSGTGGETQYF
>TRBV7-6|TRBJ2-7|-
CASGDGNYEQYF
>TRBV9|TRBJ2-1|-
CASSGGGPTSSYNEQFF
>TRBV2|TRBJ1-6|-
CASSEAGTGGISPLHF
>TRBV27|TRBJ1-2|-
CASSSGSFGGYTF